A selection of T cell receptor beta chains follows, all from one sample in a study of human T cells and chemical hapten exposure. TCRdb reprocessed the RACE reads via MiXCR and lists one record per CDR3 protein. This table has about 380,000 distinct CDR3 sequences, 4.5% to 6% appearing once. The sequencing here drew on whole blood, taken in connection with sensitization to the hapten diphenylcyclopropenone (DPC). The receptors here all came from a woman between 50 and 59 years old with alopecia areata. Some clones in this sample may be carry-over from other donors' samples. Both conserved end residues are part of each CDR3. D genes are given only for firm matches. Expanded clones are given a class, and other clones once, few, many or no size at all.

many	TRBV4-2	TRBJ2-7	TRBD2	TGTGCCAGCAGCCAAGATAGGAGCGGGAGCATCGGGGACGAGCAGTACTTC	CASSQDRSGSIGDEQYF
many	TRBV20-1	TRBJ2-3	TRBD2	TGCAGTGCTAGAGTCCCTGGCGGGGGACTAGCGGGGGGGACTAGCACAGATACGCAGTATTTT	CSARVPGGGLAGGTSTDTQYF
-	TRBV2	TRBJ1-3	-	TGTGCCAGCAGTGAAGGGGCGAGCTCTGGAAACACCATATATTTT	CASSEGASSGNTIYF
many	TRBV29-1	TRBJ2-7	-	TGCAGCGTTCGGATGGTGGGGGGCCACTACGAGCAGTACTTC	CSVRMVGGHYEQYF
-	TRBV4-2	TRBJ1-1	-	TGTGCCAGCAGCCAAGTCTGGCAGGGGAACACTGAAGCTTTCTTT	CASSQVWQGNTEAFF
-	TRBV29-1	TRBJ2-1	TRBD1	TGCAGCGCCGAAGGGACAGGTACCTACAATGAGCAGTTCTTC	CSAEGTGTYNEQFF
many	TRBV29-1	TRBJ2-1	TRBD1	TGCAGCGTCCCGAGACAGGGGGGGAATGAGCAGTTCTTC	CSVPRQGGNEQFF
many	TRBV2	TRBJ1-5	-	TGTGCCAGCAGGACCGACAGGACCCAGCCCCAGCATTTT	CASRTDRTQPQHF
many	TRBV12-3/TRBV12-4	TRBJ2-6	TRBD1	TGTGCCAGCACCCGCCGACAGGGGTCGGGGGCCAACGTCCTGACTTTC	CASTRRQGSGANVLTF
many	TRBV9	TRBJ2-3	-	TGTGCCAGCAGCCCTACTCTCACAGATACGCAGTATTTT	CASSPTLTDTQYF
many	TRBV10-2	TRBJ2-7	-	TGCGCCAGCAGTGAGAATTCCGAGCAGTACTTC	CASSENSEQYF
many	TRBV12-3/TRBV12-4	TRBJ2-1	TRBD2	TGTGCCAGCAGCCCCTGGGGCGGGGGGAATGAGCAGTTCTTC	CASSPWGGGNEQFF
many	TRBV12-3/TRBV12-4	TRBJ1-5	-	TGTGCCAGCAGTTCCATGACGGTGAGCAATCAGCCCCAGCATTTT	CASSSMTVSNQPQHF
-	TRBV19	TRBJ2-1	-	TGTGCCAGTAGTATAGAAACAGGGAGGGCCAATGAGCAGTTCTTC	CASSIETGRANEQFF
many	TRBV28	TRBJ1-1	-	TGTGCCAGCAGTTTATGGGGGGCAGGGCTGAACACTGAAGCTTTCTTT	CASSLWGAGLNTEAFF
-	TRBV6-6	TRBJ1-2	-	TGTGCCAGCAGCCAGACAGTTCACTATGGCTACACCTTC	CASSQTVHYGYTF
many	TRBV6-5	TRBJ2-1	TRBD2	TGTGCCAGCAGTTACTTGGGACTAGCCGATGAGCAGTTCTTC	CASSYLGLADEQFF
many	TRBV7-7	TRBJ2-5	-	TGTGCCAGCAGCCCCCCCGGGGGCCGGCAAGAGACCCAGTACTTC	CASSPPGGRQETQYF
many	TRBV12-3/TRBV12-4	TRBJ1-1	-	TGTGCCAGCAGGAGATCATCCTTTCAGGGGAGGAACACTGAAGCTTTCTTT	CASRRSSFQGRNTEAFF
-	TRBV15	TRBJ2-3	-	TGTGCCACCAGCAGAGAATCGGGCGGGGCGAAGGATACGCAGTATTTT	CATSRESGGAKDTQYF
-	TRBV15	TRBJ2-7	-	TGTGCCACCAGGCAGGAAGGCGGCTCCTACGAGCAGTACTTC	CATRQEGGSYEQYF
few	TRBV5-1	TRBJ1-1	-	TGCGCCAGCAGCTTAAACAGGGCGACCTTGAACACTGAAGCTTTCTTT	CASSLNRATLNTEAFF
-	TRBV27	TRBJ1-2	-	TGTGCCAGCAAAATTCCGGGGAGGGATGGCTACACCTTC	CASKIPGRDGYTF
few	TRBV27	TRBJ1-5	-	TGTGCCAGTGGTGGGGTTAACAGCAATCAGCCCCAGCATTTT	CASGGVNSNQPQHF
few	TRBV5-1	TRBJ1-1	-	TGCGCCAGCAGCGAAGGACTATACACTGAAGCTTTCTTT	CASSEGLYTEAFF
many	TRBV7-3	TRBJ2-3	-	TGTGCCAGCAGCTTATTGCCAGGGGGAGGCGCGGATACGCAGTATTTT	CASSLLPGGGADTQYF
-	TRBV6-1	TRBJ2-6	-	TGTGCCAGCAGTGATGACAGCTCTGGGGCCAACGTCCTGACTTTC	CASSDDSSGANVLTF
many	TRBV18	TRBJ1-6	-	TGTGCCAGCTCACCACTTGCAAGTTCCAATTCACCCCTCCACTTT	CASSPLASSNSPLHF
few	TRBV20-1	TRBJ2-7	TRBD2	TGCAGTGCTAGCGGACTAGTATACGAGCAGTACTTC	CSASGLVYEQYF
many	TRBV10-3	TRBJ1-1	-	TGTGCCGTATCAGCGAACACTGAAGCTTTCTTT	CAVSANTEAFF
many	TRBV27	TRBJ2-2	TRBD2	TGTGCCAGCAGTTGGGGGGGCACCGGGGAGCTGTTTTTT	CASSWGGTGELFF
many	TRBV30	TRBJ2-7	TRBD2	TGTGCCTGGAGTGCTAGCGGAGACTACGAGCAGTACTTC	CAWSASGDYEQYF
many	TRBV5-1	TRBJ2-3	-	TGCGCCAGCAGCGGCACAGGGTTCGCAGATACGCAGTATTTT	CASSGTGFADTQYF
-	TRBV7-6	TRBJ1-3	-	TGTGCCAGCAGCCAAGACACCATGAGTTACTCTGGAAACACCATATATTTT	CASSQDTMSYSGNTIYF
many	TRBV10-3	TRBJ2-3	TRBD2	TGTGCCATCAGTGGTAGCGGGGGCACAGATACGCAGTATTTT	CAISGSGGTDTQYF
many	TRBV5-1	TRBJ2-1	-	TGCGCCAGCAGCCCCACCCCGGGCCCGGTAGGAGAGCAGTTCTTC	CASSPTPGPVGEQFF
few	TRBV5-1	TRBJ1-2	TRBD1	TGCGCCAGCAGCATTGGACAGGGGGCTGGCTACACCTTC	CASSIGQGAGYTF
-	TRBV6-2/TRBV6-3	TRBJ1-5	-	TGTGCCAGCAGTTATCTCGATAGCAATCAGCCCCAGCATTTT	CASSYLDSNQPQHF
-	TRBV28	TRBJ2-1	-	TGTGCCAGCAGTTTACAGGGGTTAAATGAGCAGTTCTTC	CASSLQGLNEQFF
-	TRBV6-5	TRBJ2-5	-	TGTGCCAGCAGTTACTCGATCGCGGGCGGCGGGGAGACCCAGTACTTC	CASSYSIAGGGETQYF
few	TRBV28	TRBJ1-5	-	TGTGCCAGCTCCTTCCAGGGATCCTGGTATCAGCCCCAGCATTTT	CASSFQGSWYQPQHF